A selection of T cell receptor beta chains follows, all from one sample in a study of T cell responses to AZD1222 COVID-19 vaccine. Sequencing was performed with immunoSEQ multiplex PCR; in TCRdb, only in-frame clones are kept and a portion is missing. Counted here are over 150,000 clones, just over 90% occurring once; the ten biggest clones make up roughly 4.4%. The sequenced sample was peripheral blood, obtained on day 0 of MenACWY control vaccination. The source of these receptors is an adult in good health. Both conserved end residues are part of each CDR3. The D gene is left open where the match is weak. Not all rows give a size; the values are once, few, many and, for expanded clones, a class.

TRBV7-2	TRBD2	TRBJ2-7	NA	TGTGCCAGCAGCTTTTTGAGCGGGGGCCTCTCCTACGAGCAGTACTTC	CASSFLSGGLSYEQYF
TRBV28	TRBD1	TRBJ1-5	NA	TGTGCCTCTGTGGGGGACAGCCTCAATCAGCCCCAGCATTTT	CASVGDSLNQPQHF
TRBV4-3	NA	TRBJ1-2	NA	TGCGCCAGCAGCCAGGGCTCTAGGGGGGGAGACTATGGCTACACCTTC	CASSQGSRGGDYGYTF
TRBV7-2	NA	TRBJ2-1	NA	TGTGCCAGCAGAACTCTGGAGGGGCAGTTCTTC	CASRTLEGQFF
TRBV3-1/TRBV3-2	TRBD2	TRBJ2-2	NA	TGTGCCAGCAGCCAAATTCCTAGCGGGAGTGGGGAGCTGTTTTTT	CASSQIPSGSGELFF
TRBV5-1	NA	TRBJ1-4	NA	TGCGCCAGCAGCTTGGCTGTTGGTGAAGTAAAACTGTTTTTT	CASSLAVGEVKLFF
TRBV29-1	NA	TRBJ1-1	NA	TGCAGCGCCACCCCGACAGGAAAAACTGAAGCTTTCTTT	CSATPTGKTEAFF
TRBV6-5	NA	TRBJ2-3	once	TGTGCCAGCAGTTACTCGAGCACAGCCACACTGGATACGCAGTATTTT	CASSYSSTATLDTQYF
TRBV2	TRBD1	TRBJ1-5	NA	TGTGCCAGCAGGGGACAGGCCCTTAATCAGCCCCAGCATTTT	CASRGQALNQPQHF
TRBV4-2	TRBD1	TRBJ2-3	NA	TGTGCCAGCACCCGGGGGGACAGGGGGACAGATACGCAGTATTTT	CASTRGDRGTDTQYF
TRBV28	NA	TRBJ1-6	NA	TGTGCCAGCACGCTTCTAAAAAGGGGATATAATTCACCCCTCCACTTT	CASTLLKRGYNSPLHF
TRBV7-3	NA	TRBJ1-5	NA	TGTGCCAGCAGCTTAATTTCCCAGCATTTT	CASSLISQHF
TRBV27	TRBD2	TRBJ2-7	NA	TGTGCCAGCAGTCGAGGTAGCGGGAGGGCCGGACCCTACGAGCAGTACTTC	CASSRGSGRAGPYEQYF
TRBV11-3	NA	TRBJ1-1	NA	TGTGCCAGCAGCTTAGATGCGGGTACGGTCGCTTTCTTT	CASSLDAGTVAFF
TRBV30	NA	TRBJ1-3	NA	TGTGCCTGGAGTGTACGTGGGGGATCTGGAAACACCATATATTTT	CAWSVRGGSGNTIYF
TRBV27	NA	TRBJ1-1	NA	TGTGCCAGCAGTTTATTTAAATCTACATCGAACACTGAAGCTTTCTTT	CASSLFKSTSNTEAFF
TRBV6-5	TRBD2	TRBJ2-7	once	TGTGCCAGACCCCTCTCAGCGGGAGGCTACGAGCAGTACTTC	CARPLSAGGYEQYF
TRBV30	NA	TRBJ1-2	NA	TGTGCCTGGAGTGTCGGAGGAGGGGGCTACACCTTC	CAWSVGGGGYTF
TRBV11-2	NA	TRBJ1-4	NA	TGTGCCAGCAGCTTTTCGCCTCCTCGGGTAGTAACTAATGAAAAACTGTTTTTT	CASSFSPPRVVTNEKLFF
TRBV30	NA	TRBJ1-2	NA	TGTGCCTGGAGTATAATTAACTATGGCTACACCTTC	CAWSIINYGYTF
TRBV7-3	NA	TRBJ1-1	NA	TGTGCCAGCAGCCCCCGGGACTCGGCCGCTGAAGCTTTCTTT	CASSPRDSAAEAFF
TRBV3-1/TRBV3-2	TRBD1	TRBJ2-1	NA	TGTGCCAGCAGCTACGGGACAGGCACGATTAATGAGCAGTTCTTC	CASSYGTGTINEQFF
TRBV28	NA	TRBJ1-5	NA	TGTGCCAGCAGTTCGACGGCCCTTCTGCCCCAGCATTTT	CASSSTALLPQHF
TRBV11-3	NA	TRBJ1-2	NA	TGTGCCAGCAGCTTAAGGGGTTCGGACTATGGCTACACCTTC	CASSLRGSDYGYTF
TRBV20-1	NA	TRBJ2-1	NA	TGCAGTGCTGGGAATGTCGATGAGCAGTTCTTC	CSAGNVDEQFF
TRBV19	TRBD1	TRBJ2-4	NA	TGTGCCAGTAGTATCCAGGGACAGGTGATAGTTCAGTACTTC	CASSIQGQVIVQYF
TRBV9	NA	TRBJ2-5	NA	TGTGCCAGCAGCGTAGATGGGGAAGAAGAGACCCAGTACTTC	CASSVDGEEETQYF
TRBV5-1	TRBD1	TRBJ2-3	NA	TGCGCCAGCAGCTTACGACAGGGATCCTGGACGCAGTATTTT	CASSLRQGSWTQYF
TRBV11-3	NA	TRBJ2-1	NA	TGTGCCAGCAGCTTAGTGCTCTCCCCAGGTGAGCAGTTCTTC	CASSLVLSPGEQFF
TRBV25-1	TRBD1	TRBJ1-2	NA	TGTGCCAGCAGTGAGTGGGACAGACCTAACTATGGCTACACCTTC	CASSEWDRPNYGYTF
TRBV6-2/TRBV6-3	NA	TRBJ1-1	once	TGTGCCAGCAGTTCCCCCGGGCCGAACACTGAAGCTTTCTTT	CASSSPGPNTEAFF
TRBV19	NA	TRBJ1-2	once	TGTGCCAGTAGTATTGGGGCCGGGGAAGGCTACACCTTC	CASSIGAGEGYTF
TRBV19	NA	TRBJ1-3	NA	TGTGCCAGTAGCCTCGGGGGGGCCTCAGGAAACACCATATATTTT	CASSLGGASGNTIYF
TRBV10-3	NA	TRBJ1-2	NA	TGTGCCATCAGTGAGAGGCCGGACTATGGCTACACCTTC	CAISERPDYGYTF
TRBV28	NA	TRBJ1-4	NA	TGTGCCAGCAGTTTGCAGGGTTATGAAAAACTGTTTTTT	CASSLQGYEKLFF
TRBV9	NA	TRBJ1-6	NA	TGTGCCAGCAGCGTAGGGAGCTCCTATAATTCACCCCTCCACTTT	CASSVGSSYNSPLHF
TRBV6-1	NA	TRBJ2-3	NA	TGTGCCAGCAGTGACGGGGTTCAGGGTACGCAGTATTTT	CASSDGVQGTQYF
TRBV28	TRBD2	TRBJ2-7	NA	TGTGCCAGCAGTTGGCTAGCGGGAGGCGGCGAGCAGTACTTC	CASSWLAGGGEQYF
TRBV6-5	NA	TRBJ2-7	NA	TGTGCCAGCAGGGTAGTGGGGGCGGGTGAGCAGTACTTC	CASRVVGAGEQYF
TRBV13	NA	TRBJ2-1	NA	TGTGCCAGCAGCTCCTCCTTTCGGAATTCCTACAATGAGCAGTTCTTC	CASSSSFRNSYNEQFF
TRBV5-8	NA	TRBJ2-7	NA	TGTGCCAGCAGCTTGGTTTGGGGCAGTCAATCTGGCGAGCAGTACTTC	CASSLVWGSQSGEQYF
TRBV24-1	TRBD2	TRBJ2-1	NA	TGTGCCACAAATAGCGGGAGTCATGACAATGAGCAGTTCTTC	CATNSGSHDNEQFF
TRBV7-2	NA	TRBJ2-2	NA	TGTGCCAGCAGCTTTACAGGACCCAGAAGAACCGGGGAGCTGTTTTTT	CASSFTGPRRTGELFF
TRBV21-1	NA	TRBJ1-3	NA	TGTGCCAGCAGCAAGAGGCCGGGACATAGCTCTGGAAACACCATATATTTT	CASSKRPGHSSGNTIYF
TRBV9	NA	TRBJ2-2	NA	TGTGCCAGCAGCCCAATAAGTAGTGGGACCGGGGAGCTGTTTTTT	CASSPISSGTGELFF
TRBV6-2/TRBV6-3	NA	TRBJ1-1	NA	TGTGCCAGCAGTTACTCGAGTAGGGCGGCTGAAGCTTTCTTT	CASSYSSRAAEAFF